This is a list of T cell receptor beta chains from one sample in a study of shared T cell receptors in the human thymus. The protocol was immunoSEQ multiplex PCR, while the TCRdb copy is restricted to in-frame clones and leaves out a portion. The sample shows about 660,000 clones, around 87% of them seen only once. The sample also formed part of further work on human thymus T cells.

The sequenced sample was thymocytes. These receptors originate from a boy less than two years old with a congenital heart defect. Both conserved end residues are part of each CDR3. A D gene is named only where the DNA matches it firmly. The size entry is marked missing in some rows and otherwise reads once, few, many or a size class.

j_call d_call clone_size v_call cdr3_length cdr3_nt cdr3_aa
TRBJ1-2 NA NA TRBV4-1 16 TGCGCCAGCAGCCGACGGGTTCAGCTAGGTAACTATGGCTACACCTTC CASSRRVQLGNYGYTF
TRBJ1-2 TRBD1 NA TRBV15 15 TGTGCCACCAGCAGAGATGACAGGGAGGTGAACGGCTACACCTTC CATSRDDREVNGYTF
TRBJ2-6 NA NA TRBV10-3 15 TGTGCCATCAGCAGGGGGGAATCTGGGGCCAACGTCCTGACTTTC CAISRGESGANVLTF
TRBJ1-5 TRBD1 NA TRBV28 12 TGTGCCAGTCAGGGGGCCAAACAGCCCCAGCATTTT CASQGAKQPQHF
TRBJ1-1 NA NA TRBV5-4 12 TGTGCCAGCTCCAGGGCAAACACTGAAGCTTTCTTT CASSRANTEAFF
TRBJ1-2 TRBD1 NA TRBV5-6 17 TGTGCCAGCAGCTTGGCCAGGACAGGGCCCCTTGACTATGGCTACACCTTC CASSLARTGPLDYGYTF
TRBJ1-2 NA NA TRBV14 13 TGTGCCAGCAGCCAAGACTTACGGTATGGCTACACCTTC CASSQDLRYGYTF
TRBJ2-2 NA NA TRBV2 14 TGTGCCAGCAGTGACAGGGAGGTTACCGGGGAGCTGTTTTTT CASSDREVTGELFF
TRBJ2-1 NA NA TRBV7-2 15 TGTGCCAGCAGCATCGGGAGAACCCCCTACAATGAGCAGTTCTTC CASSIGRTPYNEQFF
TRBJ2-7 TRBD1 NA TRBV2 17 TGTGCCAGCAGTGATCCCCTCGGACAGGGCGAATCCTACGAGCAGTACTTC CASSDPLGQGESYEQYF
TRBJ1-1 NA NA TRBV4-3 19 TGCGCCAGCAGCCAGGTGGCCTGGCAGGGTGACGGCATGAACACTGAAGCTTTCTTT CASSQVAWQGDGMNTEAFF
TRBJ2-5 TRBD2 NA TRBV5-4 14 TGTGCCAGCAGAGAGCGGGACTCCCAAGAGACCCAGTACTTC CASRERDSQETQYF
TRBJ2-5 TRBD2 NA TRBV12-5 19 TGTGCTAGTGGGACCAACAGCGGGAGAAGGGGAAGCTGGGAAGAGACCCAGTACTTC CASGTNSGRRGSWEETQYF
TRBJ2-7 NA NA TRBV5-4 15 TGTGCCAGCAGCTTGGCAGGGACTGGCTCCTACGAGCAGTACTTC CASSLAGTGSYEQYF
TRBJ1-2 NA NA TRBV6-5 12 TGTGCCAGCAGTCGAGACAAAGATGGCTACACCTTC CASSRDKDGYTF
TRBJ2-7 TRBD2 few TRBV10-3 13 TGTGCCATCAGGGGACTAGGGGACTACGAGCAGTACTTC CAIRGLGDYEQYF
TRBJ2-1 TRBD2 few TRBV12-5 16 TGTGCTAGTGGTTTGGTAATAGCGGGGTTAGAGAATGAGCAGTTCTTC CASGLVIAGLENEQFF
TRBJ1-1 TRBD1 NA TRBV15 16 TGTGCCACCAGCGGATACGGGACAGAGATGAACACTGAAGCTTTCTTT CATSGYGTEMNTEAFF
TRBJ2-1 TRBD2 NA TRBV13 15 TGTGCCAGCAGCCCGACTAGCGGGGGTGGCGATGAGCAGTTCTTC CASSPTSGGGDEQFF
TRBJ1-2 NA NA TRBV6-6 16 TGTGCCAGCAGTTACTCGAGAGGCGATCTGGGCTATGGCTACACCTTC CASSYSRGDLGYGYTF
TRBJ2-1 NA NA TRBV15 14 TGTGCCACCAGAGAGGGCAAATCCGACAATGAGCAGTTCTTC CATREGKSDNEQFF
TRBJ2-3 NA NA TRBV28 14 TGTGCCAGCAGTTTATCGTGGGAGACAGATACGCAGTATTTT CASSLSWETDTQYF
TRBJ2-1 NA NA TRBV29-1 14 TGCAGCGTTGAAGCAGGGCTAAACTACAATGAGCAGTTCTTC CSVEAGLNYNEQFF
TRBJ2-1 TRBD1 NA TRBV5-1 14 TGCGCCAGCAGCTTGGCCGAACAGGGGAATGAGCAGTTCTTC CASSLAEQGNEQFF
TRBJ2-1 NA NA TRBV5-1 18 TGCGCCAGCAGCCGATCGAGTATCCACCGGGACACCGACAATGAGCAGTTCTTC CASSRSSIHRDTDNEQFF
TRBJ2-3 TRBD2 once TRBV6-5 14 TGTGCCAGCTCTACGGGGGGGGTGCGGGATACGCAGTATTTT CASSTGGVRDTQYF
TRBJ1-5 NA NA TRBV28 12 TGTGCCAGCAGTTTGGCTAATCAGCCCCAGCATTTT CASSLANQPQHF
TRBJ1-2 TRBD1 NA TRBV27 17 TGTGCCAGCAGCCCCAATACAAATACAGGGGTGGTCTATGGCTACACCTTC CASSPNTNTGVVYGYTF
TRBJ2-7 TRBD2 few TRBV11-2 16 TGTGCCAGCAGCAATCGACCTAGCGGAAGCTCCTACGAGCAGTACTTC CASSNRPSGSSYEQYF
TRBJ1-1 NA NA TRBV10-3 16 TGTGCCATCAGTGAGGCAGGCCTAGCGGAGAACACTGAAGCTTTCTTT CAISEAGLAENTEAFF
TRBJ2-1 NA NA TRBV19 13 TGTGCCAGTAGGTGGGGCCAGGGCCATGAGCAGTTCTTC CASRWGQGHEQFF